These T cell receptor beta chains were read from a single sample in a study of shared clonotypes between healthy human individuals. The table came from immunoSEQ multiplex PCR; TCRdb's copy has only in-frame clones and leaves some out. The sample records roughly 570,000 clones, 98% being singletons. The sequencing sample was made of naive CD8+ T cells sorted from blood. The receptor set was obtained from a young man in good health. CDR3s include the opening cysteine and the closing phenylalanine or tryptophan. A D gene is named only where the DNA matches it firmly. Where a row states a size, it is once, few, many or the class of an expanded clone; other rows omit it.

j_call: TRBJ1-2
clone_size: .
d_call: .
cdr3_length: 15
v_call: TRBV5-1
cdr3_aa: CASHPLDASNYGYTF
cdr3_nt: TGCGCCAGCCACCCTCTCGATGCCAGCAACTATGGCTACACCTTC

j_call: TRBJ2-6
clone_size: .
d_call: .
cdr3_length: 18
v_call: TRBV7-2
cdr3_aa: CASSLMPDGHSGANVLTF
cdr3_nt: TGTGCCAGCAGCTTGATGCCCGACGGACACTCTGGGGCCAACGTCCTGACTTTC

j_call: TRBJ2-7
clone_size: .
d_call: .
cdr3_length: 13
v_call: TRBV10-3
cdr3_aa: CAISVGGSYEQYF
cdr3_nt: TGTGCCATCAGTGTAGGTGGCTCCTACGAGCAGTACTTC

j_call: TRBJ2-7
clone_size: .
d_call: .
cdr3_length: 15
v_call: TRBV6-6
cdr3_aa: CASSYGAGDSYEQYF
cdr3_nt: TGTGCCAGCAGTTACGGGGCAGGGGACTCCTACGAGCAGTACTTC

j_call: TRBJ1-5
clone_size: .
d_call: .
cdr3_length: 15
v_call: TRBV2
cdr3_aa: CASSELRDSNQPQHF
cdr3_nt: TGTGCCAGCAGTGAACTACGGGACAGCAATCAGCCCCAGCATTTT

j_call: TRBJ2-7
clone_size: .
d_call: .
cdr3_length: 14
v_call: TRBV7-9
cdr3_aa: CASSLLGTSYEQYF
cdr3_nt: TGTGCCAGCAGCTTACTTGGAACTAGCTACGAGCAGTACTTC

j_call: TRBJ2-1
clone_size: .
d_call: .
cdr3_length: 17
v_call: TRBV4-3
cdr3_aa: CASSQDLAAGANNEQFF
cdr3_nt: TGCGCCAGCAGCCAAGATCTCGCGGCAGGGGCAAACAATGAGCAGTTCTTC

j_call: TRBJ1-1
clone_size: .
d_call: .
cdr3_length: 12
v_call: TRBV29-1
cdr3_aa: CSVARSEAEAFF
cdr3_nt: TGCAGCGTAGCCCGGAGCGAAGCTGAAGCTTTCTTT

j_call: TRBJ2-1
clone_size: .
d_call: TRBD2
cdr3_length: 12
v_call: TRBV29-1
cdr3_aa: CSYLGGVNEQFF
cdr3_nt: TGCAGTTACCTGGGAGGGGTAAATGAGCAGTTCTTC

j_call: TRBJ2-1
clone_size: .
d_call: TRBD1
cdr3_length: 16
v_call: TRBV27
cdr3_aa: CASSLRTGQGPNEQFF
cdr3_nt: TGTGCCAGCAGTCTTAGAACCGGACAGGGACCGAATGAGCAGTTCTTC

j_call: TRBJ1-1
clone_size: .
d_call: TRBD1
cdr3_length: 14
v_call: TRBV5-1
cdr3_aa: CASSDRGKDTEAFF
cdr3_nt: TGCGCCAGCAGCGACAGGGGAAAGGACACTGAAGCTTTCTTT

j_call: TRBJ2-2
clone_size: .
d_call: .
cdr3_length: 13
v_call: TRBV9
cdr3_aa: CASRGLGTGELFF
cdr3_nt: TGTGCCAGCCGAGGTCTGGGCACCGGGGAGCTGTTTTTT

j_call: TRBJ2-1
clone_size: .
d_call: TRBD2
cdr3_length: 16
v_call: TRBV7-2
cdr3_aa: CASSALAGAAFNEQFF
cdr3_nt: TGTGCCAGCAGCGCTCTAGCGGGGGCCGCCTTCAATGAGCAGTTCTTC

j_call: TRBJ1-1
clone_size: .
d_call: .
cdr3_length: 12
v_call: TRBV2
cdr3_aa: CASKYALTEAFF
cdr3_nt: TGTGCCAGCAAGTACGCCCTCACTGAAGCTTTCTTT

j_call: TRBJ2-5
clone_size: .
d_call: .
cdr3_length: 14
v_call: TRBV9
cdr3_aa: CASSETSRGETQYF
cdr3_nt: TGTGCCAGCAGTGAGACTAGCAGGGGGGAGACCCAGTACTTC

j_call: TRBJ2-3
clone_size: .
d_call: TRBD2
cdr3_length: 17
v_call: TRBV7-3
cdr3_aa: CASSSPSGLAGRHTQYF
cdr3_nt: TGTGCCAGCAGCTCTCCTTCTGGGCTAGCGGGTCGGCATACGCAGTATTTT

j_call: TRBJ2-7
clone_size: .
d_call: TRBD1
cdr3_length: 15
v_call: TRBV7-9
cdr3_aa: CASSLDGTGDDEQYF
cdr3_nt: TGTGCCAGCAGCTTAGATGGGACAGGGGACGACGAGCAGTACTTC

j_call: TRBJ2-7
clone_size: .
d_call: .
cdr3_length: 17
v_call: TRBV9
cdr3_aa: CASSATVQGEVSYEQYF
cdr3_nt: TGTGCCAGCAGCGCAACTGTTCAGGGCGAAGTCTCCTACGAGCAGTACTTC

j_call: TRBJ2-7
clone_size: .
d_call: TRBD2
cdr3_length: 15
v_call: TRBV7-9
cdr3_aa: CASSSRTSGSYEQYF
cdr3_nt: TGTGCCAGCAGCTCCCGAACTAGCGGGAGTTACGAGCAGTACTTC

j_call: TRBJ2-3
clone_size: .
d_call: .
cdr3_length: 13
v_call: TRBV14
cdr3_aa: CASSQDPRDTQYF
cdr3_nt: TGTGCCAGCAGCCAAGATCCCCGTGATACGCAGTATTTT

j_call: TRBJ2-3
clone_size: .
d_call: TRBD2
cdr3_length: 15
v_call: TRBV10-2
cdr3_aa: CASSDAGVRTDTQYF
cdr3_nt: TGCGCCAGCAGTGATGCGGGAGTGAGAACAGATACGCAGTATTTT

j_call: TRBJ1-2
clone_size: .
d_call: .
cdr3_length: 12
v_call: TRBV29-1
cdr3_aa: CSVDRSPLGYTF
cdr3_nt: TGCAGCGTTGACCGTTCCCCTTTGGGCTACACCTTC

j_call: TRBJ2-7
clone_size: .
d_call: TRBD2
cdr3_length: 13
v_call: TRBV5-4
cdr3_aa: CASSSGGSYEQYF
cdr3_nt: TGTGCCAGCAGCTCGGGAGGGTCCTACGAGCAGTACTTC

j_call: TRBJ2-3
clone_size: .
d_call: .
cdr3_length: 17
v_call: TRBV29-1
cdr3_aa: CSVIWSGAEISTDTQYF
cdr3_nt: TGCAGCGTTATATGGTCCGGAGCCGAGATTAGCACAGATACGCAGTATTTT

j_call: TRBJ1-2
clone_size: once
d_call: .
cdr3_length: 14
v_call: TRBV5-4
cdr3_aa: CASSRTLRTGGYTF
cdr3_nt: TGTGCCAGCAGCCGCACACTGAGAACTGGTGGCTACACCTTC

j_call: TRBJ2-7
clone_size: .
d_call: TRBD2
cdr3_length: 16
v_call: TRBV28
cdr3_aa: CASSSPRLAGSYEQYF
cdr3_nt: TGTGCCAGCAGTTCTCCCCGACTAGCGGGCTCCTACGAGCAGTACTTC